Listed below are T cell receptor beta chains from one sample, sequenced in a study of T cell responses to AZD1222 COVID-19 vaccine. Measured with immunoSEQ multiplex PCR; TCRdb has only the in-frame clones, and not every one. Of roughly 200,000 clones detected, roughly nine tenths appear once; the ten largest clones hold roughly 3.5%. The sample consisted of peripheral blood, taken 28 days after the second AZD1222 dose. These receptor sequences come from an adult who received the AZD1222 COVID-19 vaccine. The CDR3 runs from the conserved cysteine through the conserved F or W. The D gene is left open where the match is weak. For some rows the clone size is stated as once, few or many, or as a class when expanded; others skip it.

>.|TRBV6-5|TRBD1|TRBJ2-3
CASLPLQGAGDTQYF
TGTGCCAGCTTACCACTACAGGGGGCGGGTGATACGCAGTATTTT
>.|TRBV7-2|.|TRBJ1-1
CASSLLGQNTEAFF
TGTGCCAGCAGCTTATTGGGACAGAACACTGAAGCTTTCTTT
>.|TRBV29-1|.|TRBJ1-1
CSVQGSQGNTEAFF
TGCAGCGTCCAAGGATCTCAGGGCAACACTGAAGCTTTCTTT
>.|TRBV25-1|.|TRBJ2-1
CASSDMSSYNEQFF
TGTGCCAGCAGTGACATGAGCTCCTACAATGAGCAGTTCTTC
>.|TRBV9|TRBD2|TRBJ2-5
CASSPTSGNQETQYF
TGTGCCAGCAGCCCTACTAGCGGGAATCAAGAGACCCAGTACTTC
>.|TRBV28|.|TRBJ1-1
CASSLVSRVGAFF
TGTGCCAGCAGTTTAGTTAGTCGGGTAGGAGCTTTCTTT
>.|TRBV30|.|TRBJ2-3
CAWSVSTDTQYF
TGTGCCTGGAGTGTCTCCACAGATACGCAGTATTTT
>.|TRBV18|TRBD1|TRBJ2-1
CASSPDRGRILSYNEQFF
TGTGCCAGCTCACCCGACAGGGGGCGAATTTTGTCCTACAATGAGCAGTTCTTC
>.|TRBV24-1|TRBD1|TRBJ2-2
CATSEPDRGSTGELFF
TGTGCCACCAGTGAACCAGACAGGGGTAGCACCGGGGAGCTGTTTTTT
>.|TRBV12-3/TRBV12-4|.|TRBJ2-5
CASSLKETQYF
TGTGCCAGCAGTTTAAAAGAGACCCAGTACTTC
>.|TRBV5-1|.|TRBJ2-1
CASSFYDEQFF
TGCGCCAGCAGCTTCTACGATGAGCAGTTCTTC
>.|TRBV11-1|.|TRBJ2-6
CASSLLNGPGANVLTF
TGTGCCAGCAGCTTATTAAACGGGCCTGGGGCCAACGTCCTGACTTTC
>.|TRBV9|.|TRBJ1-3
CASRGTRSSGNTIYF
TGTGCCAGCAGAGGTACACGGAGCTCTGGAAACACCATATATTTT
>.|TRBV2|TRBD1|TRBJ1-4
CAILQGQEATNEKLFF
TGTGCCATCCTGCAGGGACAGGAAGCAACTAATGAAAAACTGTTTTTT
>.|TRBV6-2/TRBV6-3|.|TRBJ1-6
CASSYVTGWSPLHF
TGTGCCAGCAGTTACGTAACTGGTTGGTCACCCCTCCACTTT
>once|TRBV10-1|.|TRBJ2-7
CASTVRRLDYEQYF
TGCGCCAGCACGGTCCGAAGGCTTGACTACGAGCAGTACTTC
>.|TRBV11-3|.|TRBJ1-6
CASRDGGVPYLTPLHF
TGTGCCAGCAGAGACGGGGGGGTTCCCTATTTGACACCCCTCCACTTT
>.|TRBV28|.|TRBJ1-3
CASSLDRDLTLSGNTIYF
TGTGCCAGCAGTTTAGATAGGGACCTTACCCTCTCTGGAAACACCATATATTTT
>.|TRBV11-3|.|TRBJ2-3
CASSLGAASTDTQYF
TGTGCCAGCAGCCTAGGGGCGGCTAGCACAGATACGCAGTATTTT
>.|TRBV5-6|.|TRBJ2-3
CASSLAAGDTQYF
TGTGCCAGCAGCTTGGCAGCGGGAGATACGCAGTATTTT
>.|TRBV28|TRBD2|TRBJ2-1
CASSLTVRGREGEQFF
TGTGCCAGCAGTTTAACGGTGCGGGGGAGGGAGGGTGAGCAGTTCTTC
>.|TRBV2|TRBD2|TRBJ2-2
CASSEGTAGGPSLGELFF
TGTGCCAGCAGTGAAGGGACAGCGGGGGGCCCCAGTTTGGGGGAGCTGTTTTTT
>.|TRBV6-5|TRBD2|TRBJ2-1
CASSLAGGYNEQFF
TGTGCCAGCAGTCTAGCGGGAGGTTACAATGAGCAGTTCTTC
>.|TRBV15|.|TRBJ1-2
CATSRDVGSYGYTF
TGTGCCACCAGCAGAGATGTCGGCTCCTATGGCTACACCTTC
>.|TRBV2|.|TRBJ2-4
CASSESWAATKNIQYF
TGTGCCAGCAGTGAAAGTTGGGCCGCGACCAAAAACATTCAGTACTTC
>.|TRBV19|.|TRBJ2-7
CASSIRGDEQYF
TGTGCCAGTAGTATTAGGGGAGACGAGCAGTACTTC
>.|TRBV30|.|TRBJ1-5
CAWSLRIDQPQHF
TGTGCCTGGAGTCTCCGAATTGATCAGCCCCAGCATTTT
>few|TRBV20-1|.|TRBJ1-1
CSAPSGATAFF
TGCAGTGCCCCTTCGGGAGCGACGGCTTTCTTT